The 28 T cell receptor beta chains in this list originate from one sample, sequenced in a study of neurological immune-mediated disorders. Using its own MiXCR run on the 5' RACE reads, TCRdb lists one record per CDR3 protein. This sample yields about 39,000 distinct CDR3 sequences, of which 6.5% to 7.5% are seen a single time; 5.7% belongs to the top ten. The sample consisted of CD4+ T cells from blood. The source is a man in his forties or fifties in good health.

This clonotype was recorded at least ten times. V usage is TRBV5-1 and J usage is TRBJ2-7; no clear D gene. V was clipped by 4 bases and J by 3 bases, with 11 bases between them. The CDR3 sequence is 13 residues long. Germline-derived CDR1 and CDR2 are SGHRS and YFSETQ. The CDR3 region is CASSQSSFYEQYF. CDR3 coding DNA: TGCGCCAGCAGCCAATCCTCCTTCTACGAGCAGTACTTC.

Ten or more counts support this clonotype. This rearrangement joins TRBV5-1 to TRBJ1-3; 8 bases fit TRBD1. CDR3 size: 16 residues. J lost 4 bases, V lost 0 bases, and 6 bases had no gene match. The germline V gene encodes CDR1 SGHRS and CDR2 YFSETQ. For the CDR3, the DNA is TGCGCCAGCAGCTTGGGGACAGGGACCTCCGGAAACACCATATATTTT. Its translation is CASSLGTGTSGNTIYF.

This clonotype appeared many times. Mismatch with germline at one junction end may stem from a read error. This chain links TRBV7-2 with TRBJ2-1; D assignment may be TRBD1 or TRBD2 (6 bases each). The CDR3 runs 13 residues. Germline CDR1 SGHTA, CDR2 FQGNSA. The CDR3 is CASNLGGNNEQFF. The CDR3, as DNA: TGTGCCAGCAACTTAGGGGGGAACAATGAGCAGTTCTTC.

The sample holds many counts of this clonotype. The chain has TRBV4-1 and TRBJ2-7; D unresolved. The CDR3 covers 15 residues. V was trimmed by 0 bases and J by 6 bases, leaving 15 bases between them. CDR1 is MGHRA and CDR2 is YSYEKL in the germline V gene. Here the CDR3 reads CASSQDLAVRSEQYF. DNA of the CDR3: TGCGCCAGCAGCCAAGATTTAGCCGTGCGAAGCGAGCAGTACTTC.

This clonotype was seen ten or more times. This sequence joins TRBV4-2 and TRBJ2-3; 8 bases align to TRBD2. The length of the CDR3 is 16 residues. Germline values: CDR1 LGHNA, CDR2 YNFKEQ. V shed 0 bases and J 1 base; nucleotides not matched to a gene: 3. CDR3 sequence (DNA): TGTGCCAGCAGCCAAGAGGGACTAGTTGGCACAGATACGCAGTATTTT. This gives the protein CASSQEGLVGTDTQYF.

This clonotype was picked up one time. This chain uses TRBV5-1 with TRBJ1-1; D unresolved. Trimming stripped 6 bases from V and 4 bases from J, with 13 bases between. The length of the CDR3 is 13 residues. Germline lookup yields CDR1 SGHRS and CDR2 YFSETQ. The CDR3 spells CASNGPNLTEAFF. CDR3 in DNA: TGCGCCAGCAACGGACCGAACCTCACTGAAGCTTTCTTT.

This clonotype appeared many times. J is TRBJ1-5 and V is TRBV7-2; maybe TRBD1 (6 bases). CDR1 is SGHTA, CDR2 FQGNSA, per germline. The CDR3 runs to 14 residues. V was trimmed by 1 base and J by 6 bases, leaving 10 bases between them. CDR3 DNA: TGTGCCAGCAGCTTAGGCTGGGGGCGTCAGCCCCAGCATTTT. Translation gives CASSLGWGRQPQHF.

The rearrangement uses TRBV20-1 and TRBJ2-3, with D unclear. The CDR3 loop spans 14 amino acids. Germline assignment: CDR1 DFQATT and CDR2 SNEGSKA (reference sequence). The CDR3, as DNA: TGCAGCTCCCCGACTGGGATTAGCACAGATACGCAGTATTTT. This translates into CSSPTGISTDTQYF.

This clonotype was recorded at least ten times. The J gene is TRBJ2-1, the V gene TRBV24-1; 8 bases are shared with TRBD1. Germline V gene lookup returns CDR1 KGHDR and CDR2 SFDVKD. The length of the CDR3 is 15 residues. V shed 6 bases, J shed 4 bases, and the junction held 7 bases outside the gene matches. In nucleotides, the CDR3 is TGTGCCACCAGTACGGGACAGGCGGGATACAATGAGCAGTTCTTC. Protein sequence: CATSTGQAGYNEQFF.

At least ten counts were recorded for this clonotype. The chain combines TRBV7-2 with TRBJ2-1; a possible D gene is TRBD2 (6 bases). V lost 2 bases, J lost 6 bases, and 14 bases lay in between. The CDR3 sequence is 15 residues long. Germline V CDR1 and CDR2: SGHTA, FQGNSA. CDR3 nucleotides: TGTGCCAGCAGCTTACTAGCGAATCCCGGCAATGAGCAGTTCTTC. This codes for CASSLLANPGNEQFF.

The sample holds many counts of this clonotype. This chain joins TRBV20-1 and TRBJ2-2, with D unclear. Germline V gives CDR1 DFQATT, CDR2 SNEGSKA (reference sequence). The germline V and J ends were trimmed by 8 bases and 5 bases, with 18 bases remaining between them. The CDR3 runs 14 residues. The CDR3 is CSTYDPNQTGELFF. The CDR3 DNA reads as TGCAGTACCTATGACCCCAATCAAACCGGGGAGCTGTTTTTT.

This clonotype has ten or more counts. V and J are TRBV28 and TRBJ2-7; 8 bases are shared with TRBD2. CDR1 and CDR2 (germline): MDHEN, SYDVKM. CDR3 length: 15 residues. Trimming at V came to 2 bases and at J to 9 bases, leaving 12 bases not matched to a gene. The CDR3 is CASSLPQPGGGWQYF. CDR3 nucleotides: TGTGCCAGCAGTTTACCCCAACCCGGGGGGGGATGGCAGTACTTC.

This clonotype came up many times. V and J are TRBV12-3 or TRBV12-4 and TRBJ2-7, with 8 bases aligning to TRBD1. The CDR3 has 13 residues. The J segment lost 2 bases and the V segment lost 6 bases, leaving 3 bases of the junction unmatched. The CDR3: CASRTGEAYEQYF. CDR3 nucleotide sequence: TGTGCCAGCAGGACAGGGGAAGCCTACGAGCAGTACTTC.

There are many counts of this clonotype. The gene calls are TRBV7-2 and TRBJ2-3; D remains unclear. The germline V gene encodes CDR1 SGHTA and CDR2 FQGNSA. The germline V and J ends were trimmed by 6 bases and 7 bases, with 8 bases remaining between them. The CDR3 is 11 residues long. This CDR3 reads CASSKDYTQYF. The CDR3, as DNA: TGTGCCAGCAGTAAGGATTATACGCAGTATTTT.

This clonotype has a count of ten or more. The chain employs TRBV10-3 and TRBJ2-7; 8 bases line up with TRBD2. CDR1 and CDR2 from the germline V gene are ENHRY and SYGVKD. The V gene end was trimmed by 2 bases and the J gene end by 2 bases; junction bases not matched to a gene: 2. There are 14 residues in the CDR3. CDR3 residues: CAISEGTRAYEQYF. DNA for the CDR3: TGTGCCATCAGTGAGGGGACTAGAGCCTACGAGCAGTACTTC.

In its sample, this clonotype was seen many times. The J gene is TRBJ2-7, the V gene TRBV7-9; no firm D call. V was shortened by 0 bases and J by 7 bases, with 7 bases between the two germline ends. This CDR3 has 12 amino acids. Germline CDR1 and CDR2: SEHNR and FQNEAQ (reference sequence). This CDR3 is CASSLALGEQYF. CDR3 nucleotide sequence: TGTGCCAGCAGCTTAGCGCTGGGGGAGCAGTACTTC.

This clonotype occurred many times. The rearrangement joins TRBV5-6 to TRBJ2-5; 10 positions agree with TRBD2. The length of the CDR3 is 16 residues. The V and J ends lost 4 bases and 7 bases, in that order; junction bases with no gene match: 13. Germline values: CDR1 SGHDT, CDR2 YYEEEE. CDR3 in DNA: TGTGCCAGCAGCCCTTTTGGTACTAGCGGGATTGGGACCCAGTACTTC. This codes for CASSPFGTSGIGTQYF. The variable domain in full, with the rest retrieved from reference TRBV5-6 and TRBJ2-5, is DAGVTQSPTHLIKTRGQQVTLRCSPKSGHDTVSWYQQALGQGPQFIFQYYEEEERQRGNFPDRFSGHQFPNYSSELNVNALLLGDSALYLCASSPFGTSGIGTQYFGPGTRLLVL.

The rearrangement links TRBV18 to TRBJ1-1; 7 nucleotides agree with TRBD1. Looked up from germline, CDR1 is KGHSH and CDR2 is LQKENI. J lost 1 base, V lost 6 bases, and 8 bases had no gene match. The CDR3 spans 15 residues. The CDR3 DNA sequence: TGTGCCAGCTCCCCTGGACAGGTCGGGAACACTGAAGCTTTCTTT. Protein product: CASSPGQVGNTEAFF.

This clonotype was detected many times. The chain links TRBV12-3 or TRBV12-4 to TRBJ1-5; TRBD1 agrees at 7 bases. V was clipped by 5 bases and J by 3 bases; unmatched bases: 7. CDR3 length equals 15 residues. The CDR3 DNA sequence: TGTGCCAGCAGTATGACAGGGACTATCAATCAGCCCCAGCATTTT. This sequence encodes CASSMTGTINQPQHF.

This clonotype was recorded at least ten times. The CDR3 DNA sequence: TGTGCCAGCACCTCCCGGCGAGGGTCCACAGATACGCAGTATTTT. This gives the protein CASTSRRGSTDTQYF. The genes are TRBV12-3 or TRBV12-4 and TRBJ2-3; tentative D call: TRBD2 (5 bases). The ends were cut back, 7 bases at V and 2 bases at J, with 16 bases in the middle. The CDR3 spans 15 residues.

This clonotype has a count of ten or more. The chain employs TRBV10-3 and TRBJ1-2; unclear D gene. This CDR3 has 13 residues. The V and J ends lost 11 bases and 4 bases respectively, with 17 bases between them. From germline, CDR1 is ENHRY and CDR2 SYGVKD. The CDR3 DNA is TGTGCCGCCCGGGCTAGGGATGGCTATGGCTACACCTTC. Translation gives CAARARDGYGYTF.

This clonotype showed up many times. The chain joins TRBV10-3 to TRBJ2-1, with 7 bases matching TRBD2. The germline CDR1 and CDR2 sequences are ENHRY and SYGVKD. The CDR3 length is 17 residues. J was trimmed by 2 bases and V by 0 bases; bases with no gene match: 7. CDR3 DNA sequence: TGTGCCATCAGTGAGTCGATCGGTGCGGGAGCCTACAATGAGCAGTTCTTC. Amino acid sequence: CAISESIGAGAYNEQFF.

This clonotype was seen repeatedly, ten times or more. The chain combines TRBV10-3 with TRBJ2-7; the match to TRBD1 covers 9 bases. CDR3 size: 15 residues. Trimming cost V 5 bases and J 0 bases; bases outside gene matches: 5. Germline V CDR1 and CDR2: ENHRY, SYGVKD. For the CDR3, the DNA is TGTGCCATCAGTCAGGGACAGGGAGACTCCTACGAGCAGTACTTC. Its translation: CAISQGQGDSYEQYF.

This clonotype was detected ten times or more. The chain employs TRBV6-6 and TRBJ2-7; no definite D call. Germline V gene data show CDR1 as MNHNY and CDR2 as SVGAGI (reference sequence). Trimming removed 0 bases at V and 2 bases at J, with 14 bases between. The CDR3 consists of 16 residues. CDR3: CASSYSYLQRTYEQYF. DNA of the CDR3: TGTGCCAGCAGTTACTCCTACCTTCAGCGTACCTACGAGCAGTACTTC.

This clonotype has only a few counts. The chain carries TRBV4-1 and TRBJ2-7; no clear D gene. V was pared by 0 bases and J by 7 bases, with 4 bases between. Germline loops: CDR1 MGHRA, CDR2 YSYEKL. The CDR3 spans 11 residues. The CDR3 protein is CASSQDREQYF. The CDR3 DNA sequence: TGCGCCAGCAGCCAAGATAGGGAGCAGTACTTC.

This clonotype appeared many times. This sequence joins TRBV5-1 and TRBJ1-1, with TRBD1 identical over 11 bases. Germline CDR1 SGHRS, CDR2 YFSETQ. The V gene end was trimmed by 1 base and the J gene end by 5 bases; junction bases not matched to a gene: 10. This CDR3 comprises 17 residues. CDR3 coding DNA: TGCGCCAGCAGCTTGTCGACAGGACAGGGGGCTCGGACTGAAGCTTTCTTT. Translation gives CASSLSTGQGARTEAFF.

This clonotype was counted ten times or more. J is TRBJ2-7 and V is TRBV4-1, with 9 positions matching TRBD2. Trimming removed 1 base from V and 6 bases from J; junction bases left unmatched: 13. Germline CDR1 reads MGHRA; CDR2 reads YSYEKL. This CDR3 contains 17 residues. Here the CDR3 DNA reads TGCGCCAGCAGCCAAGTTAAGGGGCTAGCGGGGCTCTCCGAGCAGTACTTC. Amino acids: CASSQVKGLAGLSEQYF.

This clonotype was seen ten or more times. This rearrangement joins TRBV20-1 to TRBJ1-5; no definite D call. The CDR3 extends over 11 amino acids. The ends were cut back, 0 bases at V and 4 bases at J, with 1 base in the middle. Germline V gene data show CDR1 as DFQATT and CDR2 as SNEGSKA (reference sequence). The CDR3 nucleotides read TGCAGTGCTAGAGAGAATCAGCCCCAGCATTTT. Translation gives CSARENQPQHF.